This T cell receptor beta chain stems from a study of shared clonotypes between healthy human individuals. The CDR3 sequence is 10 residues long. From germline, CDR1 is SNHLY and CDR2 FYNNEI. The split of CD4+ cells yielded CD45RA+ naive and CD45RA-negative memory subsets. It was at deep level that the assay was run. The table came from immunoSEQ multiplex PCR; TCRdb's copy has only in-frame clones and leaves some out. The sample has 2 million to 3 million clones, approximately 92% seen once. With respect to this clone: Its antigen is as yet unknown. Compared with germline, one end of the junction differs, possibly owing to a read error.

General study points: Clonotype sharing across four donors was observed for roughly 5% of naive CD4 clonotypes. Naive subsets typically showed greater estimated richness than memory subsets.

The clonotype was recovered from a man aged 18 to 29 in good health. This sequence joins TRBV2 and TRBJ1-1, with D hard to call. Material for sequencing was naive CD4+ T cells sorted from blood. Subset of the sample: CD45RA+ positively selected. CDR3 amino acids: CASREEEAFF. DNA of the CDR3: TGTGCCAGCAGGGAAGAGGAAGCTTTCTTT.